This TCR beta chain was retrieved from a study of blood T cell repertoires in COVID-19. Study-wide context: T cells, B-cell-depleted T cells, or PBMCs provided the cDNA or gDNA that served as material.

Original analysis: Amplification of reference gene primers was used by the study to estimate nucleated cell counts. The table came from immunoSEQ multiplex PCR; TCRdb's copy has only in-frame clones and leaves some out. The V and J calls and clone size come from that table; D and trimming were worked out from the DNA. The sample lists a few hundred thousand clones, 88% occurring once. Recruitment covered under 25 US areas and drew participants whose ages spanned about 18 to 90 years. Participant reports of clinical history set cohort assignment. CDR3 length: 15 residues. Trimming removed 0 bases at V and 4 bases at J, with 12 bases between. Germline V CDR1 and CDR2: LGHNA, YSLEER.

Sequencing was carried out using PBMCs or T cells enriched from blood (not recorded which). This chain connects TRBV4-3 to TRBJ1-2, with D unclear. The receptor comes from a woman younger than 35 who had recovered from COVID-19. CDR3 in DNA: TGCGCCAGCAGCCAAGATGGTCGGGGAGCCTATGGCTACACCTTC. The encoded protein is CASSQDGRGAYGYTF.